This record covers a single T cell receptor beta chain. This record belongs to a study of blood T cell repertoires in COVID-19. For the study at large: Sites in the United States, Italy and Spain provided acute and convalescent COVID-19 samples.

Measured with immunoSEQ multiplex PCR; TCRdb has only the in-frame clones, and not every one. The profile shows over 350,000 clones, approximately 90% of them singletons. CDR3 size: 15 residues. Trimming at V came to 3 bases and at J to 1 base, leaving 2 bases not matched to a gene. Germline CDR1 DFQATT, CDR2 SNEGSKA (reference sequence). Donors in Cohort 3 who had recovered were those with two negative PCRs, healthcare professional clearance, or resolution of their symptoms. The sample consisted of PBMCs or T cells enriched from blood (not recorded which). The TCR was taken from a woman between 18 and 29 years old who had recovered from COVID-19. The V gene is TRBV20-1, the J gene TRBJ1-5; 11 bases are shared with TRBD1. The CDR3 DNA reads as TGCAGTGCTAGTAGGGACAGGGGGAGCAATCAGCCCCAGCATTTT. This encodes CSASRDRGSNQPQHF.